The following is a TCR beta chain sequence with its context. This entry belongs to a study of CD8+ T cells in alopecia areata. This CDR3 region has 14 residues. The V end lost 5 bases, the J end lost 0 bases, and 11 bases lay between the germline ends. CDR1 and CDR2 (germline): LNHDA, SQIVND (reference sequence). RNA was isolated and reverse transcribed to cDNA, the sequencing template. Generated by immunoSEQ multiplex PCR, the TCRdb table keeps only in-frame clones and is missing some. The sample lists some 130,000 clones, around three fifths occurring once. The genes are TRBV19 and TRBJ2-7; no reliable D call. The sample was CD4+ T cells sorted from blood, taken at week 0. The sequence came from a human donor with alopecia areata. CDR3 sequence (DNA): TGTGCCAGTAGTGAGGCTCGCAACTCCTACGAGCAGTACTTC. Amino acid sequence: CASSEARNSYEQYF. Based on the CDR3 plus reference TRBV19 and TRBJ2-7, the full variable domain is DGGITQSPKYLFRKEGQNVTLSCEQNLNHDAMYWYRQDPGQGLRLIYYSQIVNDFQKGDIAEGYSVSREKKESFPLTVTSAQKNPTAFYLCASSEARNSYEQYFGPGTRLTVT.